This entry lists 18 T cell receptor beta chains sequenced from one sample in a study of T cell changes during pregnancy in multiple sclerosis (dated by TCRdb to 2018 to 2020). The library was obtained by the immunoSEQ multiplex PCR assay. The source is immuneACCESS, and TCRdb retained only in-frame sequences with V and J called. Part of the clones is not carried over; for the studies checked, unresolved V genes explain less than half of this, and the remainder is unexplained. This sample holds approximately 99,000 clones; approximately 93% were observed only once. Together, the top ten hold about 0.95% of the sample. Sequences were derived from peripheral blood, sampled after pregnancy. The receptors come from a female donor with multiple sclerosis, enrolled in a pregnancy study.

The chain uses TRBV15 and TRBJ2-2; TRBD1 matches 7 bases. This CDR3 is 17 amino acids long. The V gene end was trimmed by 2 bases and the J gene end by 1 base; junction bases not matched to a gene: 7. Germline V gene data show CDR1 as LNHNV and CDR2 as YYDKDF (reference sequence). This chain's CDR3 is CATSRSLTGENTGELFF. The CDR3 bases are TGTGCCACCAGCAGAAGTCTTACAGGGGAGAACACCGGGGAGCTGTTTTTT.

The V call is TRBV6-4, the J call TRBJ1-2; D gene uncertain. Trimming removed 6 bases from V and 1 base from J, with 9 bases in between. This CDR3 is built from 13 residues. Germline V gene lookup returns CDR1 MRHNA and CDR2 SNTAGT. CDR3 protein: CASSPGVNYGYTF. The CDR3 coding sequence is TGTGCCAGCAGCCCAGGTGTTAACTATGGCTACACCTTC.

The V gene is TRBV9, the J gene TRBJ2-2; D is uncertain. This CDR3 region has 14 residues. CDR1 is SGDLS, CDR2 YYNGEE, per germline. V lost 0 bases and J 6 bases, leaving 9 bases between the germline ends. The CDR3 nucleotides read TGTGCCAGCAGCGTAGCTAACGGTGCCGGGGAGCTGTTTTTT. Protein sequence: CASSVANGAGELFF.

The chain links TRBV4-1 to TRBJ2-3, with D hard to call. V was clipped by 3 bases and J by 0 bases, with 7 bases between them. Germline values: CDR1 MGHRA, CDR2 YSYEKL. The length of the CDR3 is 14 residues. As DNA, the CDR3 is TGCGCCAGCAGCCATCCTCAGAGCACAGATACGCAGTATTTT. Its protein product is CASSHPQSTDTQYF.

In this sample, this clone turned up once. The gene calls are TRBV29-1 and TRBJ2-7, with a tentative D call TRBD1 (7 bases). The V gene lost 4 bases and the J gene lost 2 bases, with 18 bases spanning the gap. The CDR3 sequence is 15 residues long. Germline V gene lookup returns CDR1 SQVTM and CDR2 ANQGSEA. The CDR3 here is CSVVTPTGRTYEQYF. The DNA of the CDR3 is TGCAGCGTTGTCACCCCGACAGGGAGGACCTACGAGCAGTACTTC.

V and J are TRBV4-1 and TRBJ2-1; D gene ambiguous. CDR1 and CDR2 (germline): MGHRA, YSYEKL. Trimming pared 4 bases from V and 4 bases from J, leaving 14 bases between. The CDR3 loop spans 15 amino acids. The CDR3 loop is CASSLLVTIYNEQFF. CDR3 bases: TGCGCCAGCAGCCTCCTAGTCACCATTTACAATGAGCAGTTCTTC.

The chain links TRBV19 to TRBJ2-1; TRBD2 might be the D (5 bases). Germline CDR1 LNHDA, CDR2 SQIVND (reference sequence). This CDR3 has 16 residues. Trimming stripped 5 bases from V and 0 bases from J, with 14 bases between. As DNA, the CDR3 is TGTGCCAGTAGTCCGGAGACGGGATTCTCCTACAATGAGCAGTTCTTC. As protein: CASSPETGFSYNEQFF.

The genes are TRBV7-6 and TRBJ2-7, with 9 nucleotides matching TRBD2. CDR1 is SGHVS, CDR2 FNYEAQ, per germline. The CDR3 is 15 residues long. J gave up 7 bases and V 0 bases, and 7 bases lay outside the gene matches. CDR3 nucleotides: TGTGCCAGCAGCTTAGCCCGAGCGGGAGGAGGTGAGCAGTACTTC. Translating it yields CASSLARAGGGEQYF.

The rearrangement uses TRBV7-9 and TRBJ2-2, with D possibly being TRBD1 (5 bases). Germline V gene data show CDR1 as SEHNR and CDR2 as FQNEAQ (reference sequence). CDR3 size: 14 residues. V lost 4 bases to trimming and J lost 6 bases, with 12 bases between them. The CDR3: CASSWLWGAGELFF. DNA for the CDR3: TGTGCCAGCAGCTGGCTTTGGGGCGCCGGGGAGCTGTTTTTT.

This clone was picked up one time. The chain employs TRBV28 and TRBJ1-6, with D hard to call. CDR1 MDHEN and CDR2 SYDVKM come from the germline V gene. Trimming took off 6 bases at V and 10 bases at J, with 10 bases between the two ends. The CDR3 covers 12 residues. CDR3 amino acids: CASRSPSSPLHF. Written as DNA, the CDR3 is TGTGCCAGCAGGTCCCCAAGCTCACCCCTCCACTTT. Looking up the rest from reference TRBV28 and TRBJ1-6 gives the full variable domain: DVKVTQSSRYLVKRTGEKVFLECVQDMDHENMFWYRQDPGLGLRLIYFSYDVKMKEKGDIPEGYSVSREKKERFSLILESASTNQTSMYLCASRSPSSPLHFGNGTRLTVT.

This clone was seen a single time. The genes are TRBV2 and TRBJ1-1, with D tentatively TRBD1 (5 bases). The ends were cut back, 9 bases at V and 3 bases at J, with 11 bases in the middle. CDR1 is SNHLY and CDR2 is FYNNEI in the germline V gene. CDR3 length: 12 amino acids. CDR3 loop: CASTRQYTEAFF. The DNA for the CDR3 is TGTGCCAGTACCCGACAGTACACTGAAGCTTTCTTT.

J is TRBJ2-7 and V is TRBV27; TRBD1 agrees at 7 bases. There are 13 residues in the CDR3. The V gene's germline CDR1 is MNHEY and CDR2 SMNVEV (reference sequence). The trim removed 5 bases at V and 7 bases at J, leaving 8 bases unmatched. The CDR3 here is CASSHRGPFEQYF. The CDR3 nucleotides are TGTGCCAGCAGTCACAGGGGTCCCTTTGAGCAGTACTTC.

Here the CDR3 reads CASSLGESYGYTF. CDR3 coding DNA: TGTGCCAGCAGCTTAGGGGAGAGCTATGGCTACACCTTC. The chain is built from TRBV11-2 and TRBJ1-2; D gene uncertain. CDR1 and CDR2 from the germline V gene are SGHAT and FQNNGV. Trimming cost V 1 base and J 4 bases, with 7 bases left between them. CDR3 length equals 13 residues.

This chain joins TRBV15 and TRBJ2-2; TRBD2 aligns across 13 bases. With 3 bases clipped from V and 7 bases from J, the junction kept 14 bases outside the gene matches. The CDR3 totals 19 residues. In germline, CDR1 is LNHNV, CDR2 YYDKDF (reference sequence). CDR3 nucleotide sequence: TGTGCCACCAGCAGGGCCCCTTGGACTAGCGGGAGACTGAGCGGGGAGCTGTTTTTT. Protein: CATSRAPWTSGRLSGELFF.

The J gene is TRBJ1-4, the V gene TRBV10-3; 11 bases are a match to TRBD1. The CDR3 has 15 residues. Germline V gene lookup returns CDR1 ENHRY and CDR2 SYGVKD. V lost 2 bases and J lost 7; bases outside the gene matches: 3. The CDR3 DNA is TGTGCCATCAGTGAGAGGGACAGGGGGATTGAAAAACTGTTTTTT. Protein: CAISERDRGIEKLFF.

The chain carries TRBV7-9 and TRBJ1-1, with D perhaps TRBD1 (6 bases). CDR1 SEHNR and CDR2 FQNEAQ come from the germline V gene (reference sequence). The V end lost 5 bases, the J end lost 4 bases, and 17 bases lay between the germline ends. The CDR3 is 15 residues long. This chain's CDR3 is CASSPFRGFSTEAFF. The CDR3 bases are TGTGCCAGCAGCCCATTCAGGGGTTTCAGCACTGAAGCTTTCTTT.

This rearrangement joins TRBV27 to TRBJ2-7, with 8 bases identical to TRBD1. The CDR3 has 13 residues. Trimming removed 7 bases from V and 5 bases from J; junction bases left unmatched: 7. Germline V CDR1 and CDR2: MNHEY, SMNVEV (reference sequence). CDR3 nucleotides: TGTGCCAGCAAAAAGACAGGGGCGGACGAGCAGTACTTC. Protein sequence: CASKKTGADEQYF.

This clone has just one count. The chain has TRBV7-7 and TRBJ2-5, with 7 bases aligning to TRBD1. CDR1 is SSHAT and CDR2 is FNYEAQ in the germline V gene (reference sequence). CDR3 length: 15 residues. Trimming took 5 bases from V and 5 from J; bases not matched to a gene: 11. CDR3 loop: CASSQNRGARETQYF. CDR3 nucleotide sequence: TGTGCCAGCAGCCAGAACAGGGGCGCGCGGGAGACCCAGTACTTC. Complete variable domain (other parts from reference TRBV7-7 and TRBJ2-5): GAGVSQSPRYKVTKRGQDVTLRCDPISSHATLYWYQQALGQGPEFLTYFNYEAQPDKSGLPSDRFSAERPEGSISTLTIQRTEQRDSAMYRCASSQNRGARETQYFGPGTRLLVL.